A single sample is the source of the 12 T cell receptor beta chains below, sequenced in a study of response to subunit inactivated influenza vaccine. TCRdb re-analysed the RT-PCR reads in MiXCR, keeping a single row per CDR3 protein. The sample lists more than 400,000 distinct CDR3 sequences; roughly 11% were seen once. The sequenced sample was PBMCs from blood, obtained 40 to 50 days after vaccination. These receptors were collected from a man aged 50-60 years who received an inactivated influenza vaccine.

The V call is TRBV5-6, the J call TRBJ1-5; no clear D gene. Trimming pared 0 bases from V and 7 bases from J, leaving 11 bases between. From germline, CDR1 is SGHDT and CDR2 YYEEEE. The CDR3 has 14 residues. DNA of the CDR3: TGTGCCAGCAGCTTGGGGCAGATCAGCCAGCCCCAGCATTTT. Its protein is CASSLGQISQPQHF.

V is TRBV27 and J is TRBJ2-7; 12 bases line up with TRBD2. Trimming cost V 2 bases and J 0 bases; bases outside gene matches: 5. CDR3 length equals 17 residues. Germline assignment: CDR1 MNHEY and CDR2 SMNVEV (reference sequence). The CDR3 coding sequence is TGTGCCAGCAGTTTAATCCCTAGCGGGAGGGCCTCCTACGAGCAGTACTTC. Residues: CASSLIPSGRASYEQYF.

This chain links TRBV20-1 with TRBJ2-1, with 9 bases lining up with TRBD2. This CDR3 contains 14 residues. Germline assignment: CDR1 DFQATT and CDR2 SNEGSKA (reference sequence). V dropped 5 bases and J dropped 10; count of bases not matched to a gene: 12. CDR3 coding DNA: TGCAGTGCTCACCTAGCGGGGCCAGGGGGGGAGCAGTTCTTC. Amino acids: CSAHLAGPGGEQFF.

J is TRBJ1-5 and V is TRBV7-6; 8 bases are a match to TRBD1. The CDR3 loop spans 18 amino acids. Germline CDR1 is SGHVS and CDR2 is FNYEAQ. V lost 10 bases and J lost 0; bases outside the gene matches: 17. The CDR3 sequence: CANIPPGQETISNQPQHF. In nucleotides, the CDR3 is TGTGCCAACATTCCACCGGGACAGGAGACCATTAGCAATCAGCCCCAGCATTTT.

The sample holds a few counts of this clonotype. The V call is TRBV5-1, the J call TRBJ1-1; 7 nucleotides align to TRBD1. J lost 3 bases, V lost 1 base, and 9 bases had no gene match. CDR3 length: 16 amino acids. CDR1 SGHRS and CDR2 YFSETQ come from the germline V gene. As DNA, the CDR3 is TGCGCCAGCAGCTTGTCCGGACAGGTGGCAGACACTGAAGCTTTCTTT. It specifies CASSLSGQVADTEAFF.

A few counts support this clonotype. The chain couples TRBV6-1 to TRBJ1-1; D call uncertain. Germline CDR1 is MNHNS and CDR2 is SASEGT. V was clipped by 6 bases and J by 0 bases, with 17 bases between them. The CDR3 extends over 16 amino acids. The CDR3, as DNA: TGTGCCAGCAGACATTACAGCCGGCTTTTGAACACTGAAGCTTTCTTT. Translated: CASRHYSRLLNTEAFF.

V and J are TRBV29-1 and TRBJ1-2; 8 nucleotides align to TRBD1. The CDR3 spans 14 residues. Germline lookup yields CDR1 SQVTM and CDR2 ANQGSEA. V was clipped by 6 bases and J by 5 bases; unmatched bases: 11. The DNA for the CDR3 is TGCAGCGTGCCTACCAGGGACAGGATATATGGCTACACCTTC. This translates into CSVPTRDRIYGYTF.

This clonotype was recorded a few times. The chain is built from TRBV7-2 and TRBJ2-2; 7 nucleotides agree with TRBD2. The CDR3 extends over 16 amino acids. V shed 2 bases and J 7 bases; nucleotides not matched to a gene: 10. Germline V CDR1 and CDR2: SGHTA, FQGNSA. CDR3 nucleotides: TGTGCCAGCAGCTTAATCGTGGCGGGGGACGGCGGGGAGCTGTTTTTT. Translated: CASSLIVAGDGGELFF.

The chain combines TRBV7-6 with TRBJ1-1; maybe TRBD1 (6 bases). Trimming stripped 3 bases from V and 5 bases from J, with 16 bases between. Germline assignment: CDR1 SGHVS and CDR2 FNYEAQ. The CDR3 sequence is 15 residues long. DNA for the CDR3: TGTGCCAGCAGCTTCTCCGCGGGGGCCGGGACTGAAGCTTTCTTT. Encoded protein: CASSFSAGAGTEAFF.

The chain recombines TRBV5-1 with TRBJ2-7; maybe TRBD1 (6 bases). This CDR3 has 16 amino acids. Per the germline V gene, CDR1 is SGHRS and CDR2 is YFSETQ. Trimming stripped 4 bases from V and 2 bases from J, with 19 bases between. This chain's CDR3 is CASSQDRTELTYEQYF. Here the CDR3 DNA reads TGCGCCAGCAGCCAAGACCGGACAGAGCTAACCTACGAGCAGTACTTC. Supplemented by reference TRBV5-1 and TRBJ2-7, the full variable domain reads KAGVTQTPRYLIKTRGQQVTLSCSPISGHRSVSWYQQTPGQGLQFLFEYFSETQRNKGNFPGRFSGRQFSNSRSEMNVSTLELGDSALYLCASSQDRTELTYEQYFGPGTRLTVT.

The sample holds a few counts of this clonotype. V usage is TRBV6-1 and J usage is TRBJ1-6; D possibly corresponds to TRBD1 (6 bases). Germline V gives CDR1 MNHNS, CDR2 SASEGT. V dropped 6 bases and J dropped 5 bases, with 20 bases sitting between them. This CDR3 is 17 amino acids long. Written as DNA, the CDR3 is TGTGCCAGCAGCCCCGACAGGCTCAGGCGACATAATTCACCCCTCCACTTT. Translation: CASSPDRLRRHNSPLHF.

This clonotype came up many times. One junction end does not reproduce the germline sequence, and a read error may be involved. The rearrangement uses TRBV7-9 and TRBJ2-3; 10 bases are shared with TRBD2. CDR3 length: 15 amino acids. Germline loops: CDR1 SEHNR, CDR2 FQNEAQ (reference sequence). The CDR3 loop reads CASSLAGVNTDTQYF. The CDR3 DNA reads as TGTGCCAGCAGCCTAGCGGGGGTGAACACAGATACGCAGTATTTT.